These 7 T cell receptor beta chains share one sample of origin, sequenced in a study of identical twins. TCRdb processed the 5' RACE reads anew with MiXCR; each CDR3 protein has one entry. The sample lists some 900,000 distinct CDR3 sequences; 9% to 15% were seen once. These data also formed part of another study, on yellow fever vaccine responses in identical twins.

Source material: PBMCs. These receptors originate from a woman between 18 and 30 years old in good health.

This clonotype was seen more than once but under ten times. The chain recombines TRBV9 with TRBJ1-1; D may be TRBD1 (6 bases). The CDR3 runs 15 residues. From germline, CDR1 is SGDLS and CDR2 YYNGEE. Trimming left V 0 bases short and J 8 bases short, with 17 bases between. The CDR3 is CASSVALDSAREAFF. In DNA form, the CDR3 reads TGTGCCAGCAGCGTAGCTTTGGACAGCGCTAGGGAAGCTTTCTTT.

This clonotype came up a few times. This sequence joins TRBV5-6 and TRBJ1-5, with a possible D match to TRBD1 (5 bases). Germline CDR1 and CDR2: SGHDT and YYEEEE. There are 15 residues in the CDR3. With 4 bases removed from V and 4 bases from J, the gap between germline ends came to 15 bases. The DNA for the CDR3 is TGTGCCAGCAGCCCATCTTGGGGGGGAAATCAGCCCCAGCATTTT. The encoded protein is CASSPSWGGNQPQHF.

The V gene is TRBV3-1, the J gene TRBJ2-7; D not certain. The CDR3 contains 13 residues. Germline-derived CDR1 and CDR2 are LGHDT and YNNKEL (reference sequence). The V end lost 1 base, the J end lost 6 bases, and 10 bases lay between the germline ends. The CDR3 bases are TGTGCCAGCAGCCAAGTACGTGGTAGCGAGCAGTACGTC. Protein sequence: CASSQVRGSEQYV.

This clonotype was seen a few times. The chain joins TRBV20-1 to TRBJ2-5, with D possibly TRBD2 on 6 matching bases. The V and J ends lost 0 bases and 2 bases respectively, with 25 bases between them. The CDR3 covers 19 residues. CDR1 and CDR2 (germline): DFQATT, SNEGSKA (reference sequence). CDR3 sequence reads: CSARDITLHSGEPQETQYF. CDR3 DNA: TGCAGTGCTAGAGATATAACCCTCCATAGCGGAGAACCTCAAGAGACCCAGTACTTC.

The genes are TRBV29-1 and TRBJ2-1; 7 bases align to TRBD1. The germline V gene encodes CDR1 SQVTM and CDR2 ANQGSEA. CDR3 length equals 14 residues. V shed 4 bases, J shed 8 bases, and the junction held 11 bases outside the gene matches. This CDR3 reads CSVAVLGGSDEQFF. The CDR3 DNA reads TGCAGCGTTGCTGTCCTAGGGGGCTCGGATGAGCAGTTCTTC.

This chain connects TRBV3-1 to TRBJ2-7; D gene uncertain. CDR3 size: 12 residues. Germline V CDR1 and CDR2: LGHDT, YNNKEL (reference sequence). The germline V and J ends were trimmed by 1 base and 6 bases, with 7 bases remaining between them. The CDR3 coding sequence is TGTGCCAGCAGCCAAGCCGGGCTCGAGCAGTACTTC. Translation: CASSQAGLEQYF.

The chain joins TRBV2 to TRBJ2-2, with a weak D call TRBD1 (6 bases). The ends were cut back, 5 bases at V and 4 bases at J, with 8 bases in the middle. The CDR3 runs 13 residues. Germline CDR1 SNHLY, CDR2 FYNNEI. The CDR3 loop reads CASSRDITGELFF. The DNA for the CDR3 is TGTGCCAGCAGTCGGGACATCACCGGGGAGCTGTTTTTT.